The 26 T cell receptor beta chains listed next were all sequenced from one sample in a study of CD8 T cells in ankylosing spondylitis. TCRdb re-called the 5' RACE reads through MiXCR, storing one row per CDR3 protein. The table includes around 770,000 distinct CDR3 sequences, roughly 12% detected once. Study outcomes and limitations: Within ankylosing spondylitis blood, a TCR beta motif made up of under 10 highly homologous variants appeared to be characteristic.

No antigen has been identified for these receptors. The sequenced material came from blood, either unsorted or a sorted T cell fraction (not recorded which). The receptors stem from a male donor with ankylosing spondylitis.

The chain carries TRBV10-3 and TRBJ2-1; 10 bases match TRBD2. The J segment lost 5 bases and the V segment lost 6 bases, leaving 10 bases of the junction unmatched. This CDR3 spans 16 amino acids. The germline V gene encodes CDR1 ENHRY and CDR2 SYGVKD. DNA of the CDR3: TGTGCCATCAGCCCCCTAGCGGGGGTAATAGACAATGAGCAGTTCTTC. Residues: CAISPLAGVIDNEQFF.

The J gene is TRBJ2-2, the V gene TRBV7-9; a possible D gene is TRBD1 (6 bases). The germline V gene encodes CDR1 SEHNR and CDR2 FQNEAQ (reference sequence). V gave up 2 bases and J gave up 3 bases, with 10 bases separating them. The CDR3 totals 15 residues. The CDR3 region has the DNA TGTGCCAGCAGCTTAAGCAGGGGCGACACCGGGGAGCTGTTTTTT. Translated, it gives CASSLSRGDTGELFF.

In DNA form, the CDR3 reads TGCAGTGCTAGGGATCCGAGGGGCTTGGCCAAAAACATTCAGTACTTC. This encodes CSARDPRGLAKNIQYF. The chain combines TRBV20-1 with TRBJ2-4; the D call may be TRBD1 or TRBD2 (5 bases each). Trimming took 3 bases from V and 1 from J, leaving 16 bases between them. The CDR3 spans 16 residues. CDR1 is DFQATT, CDR2 SNEGSKA, per germline (reference sequence).

This clonotype has only one observation. The rearrangement links TRBV27 to TRBJ1-6; maybe TRBD1 (5 bases). With 10 bases removed from V and 8 bases from J, the gap between germline ends came to 15 bases. The germline gives CDR1 MNHEY, CDR2 SMNVEV (reference sequence). This CDR3 comprises 13 residues. DNA of the CDR3: TGTGCCACCCTCCCGGGGGTGGATTCACCCCTCCACTTT. Protein: CATLPGVDSPLHF.

V usage is TRBV18 and J usage is TRBJ1-1; D gene unclear. The V end was cut by 3 bases, the J end by 4 bases, with 15 bases between. CDR3 length: 15 residues. Germline V gene sequence: CDR1 KGHSH, CDR2 LQKENI. CDR3 sequence reads: CASSPAGPPGTEAFF. The CDR3 nucleotides read TGTGCCAGCTCACCGGCAGGACCTCCCGGCACTGAAGCTTTCTTT.

This clonotype was recorded a few times. The chain is built from TRBV20-1 and TRBJ1-5; no definite D call. Germline CDR1 reads DFQATT; CDR2 reads SNEGSKA (reference sequence). The CDR3 runs 13 residues. V was pared by 4 bases and J by 2 bases, with 9 bases between. CDR3 DNA sequence: TGCAGTGCTAAAAGACTGCGCAATCAGCCCCAGCATTTT. It codes for CSAKRLRNQPQHF.

This clonotype came up a few times. The chain is built from TRBV12-3 or TRBV12-4 and TRBJ2-6; D perhaps matches TRBD1 (6 bases). V lost 5 bases, J lost 2 bases, and 13 bases lay in between. The CDR3 has 16 amino acids. CDR3 DNA: TGTGCCAGCAGTCAATACAGGGTGGCTGGGGCCAACGTCCTGACTTTC. Protein product: CASSQYRVAGANVLTF.

In this sample, this clonotype turned up a few times. This sequence joins TRBV7-2 and TRBJ1-4; weak D call: TRBD1 (5 bases). Between the trimmed V and J ends, which lost 5 bases and 3 bases, there was a span of 16 bases. Per the germline V gene, CDR1 is SGHTA and CDR2 is FQGNSA. CDR3 length equals 16 residues. The CDR3 DNA reads as TGTGCCAGCAGCCCGCCGGGTTGGGGCGCTAATGAAAAACTGTTTTTT. Translated: CASSPPGWGANEKLFF.

This clonotype occurred a few times. This chain joins TRBV6-1 and TRBJ2-1; 12 nucleotides match TRBD2. The trim removed 4 bases at V and 10 bases at J, leaving 8 bases unmatched. This CDR3 region has 15 residues. Per germline, CDR1 MNHNS and CDR2 SASEGT. CDR3 region: CASSGLAGVSVEQFF. CDR3 coding DNA: TGTGCCAGCAGTGGACTAGCGGGGGTGTCGGTCGAGCAGTTCTTC.

The chain combines TRBV11-2 with TRBJ2-3; D is uncertain. Germline V gene data show CDR1 as SGHAT and CDR2 as FQNNGV. This CDR3 has 14 amino acids. Trimming removed 5 bases at V and 2 bases at J, with 11 bases between. CDR3 coding DNA: TGTGCCAGCAGCCCCACCACTTACACAGATACGCAGTATTTT. This codes for CASSPTTYTDTQYF.

This clonotype appeared once. This rearrangement joins TRBV3-1 to TRBJ1-2, with D unclear. The ends were cut back, 2 bases at V and 2 bases at J, with 12 bases in the middle. Germline CDR1 is LGHDT and CDR2 is YNNKEL (reference sequence). The CDR3 spans 15 residues. The CDR3 loop is CASSQLVSQNYGYTF. The CDR3, as DNA: TGTGCCAGCAGCCAACTCGTCAGTCAAAACTATGGCTACACCTTC.

The chain combines TRBV28 with TRBJ2-5; D possibly corresponds to TRBD1 (5 bases). The CDR3 extends over 12 amino acids. V was trimmed by 6 bases and J by 4 bases, leaving 9 bases between them. The germline gives CDR1 MDHEN, CDR2 SYDVKM. The CDR3 spells CASRRQLETQYF. The CDR3 DNA sequence: TGTGCCAGCAGGAGACAGCTAGAGACCCAGTACTTC.

This clonotype was seen ten or more times. The CDR3 DNA follows: TGTGCCATCACTGAACAGGATAATTCACCCCTCCACTTT. The encoded protein is CAITEQDNSPLHF. The chain links TRBV10-3 to TRBJ1-6, with D perhaps TRBD1 (5 bases). V was pared by 7 bases and J by 5 bases, with 9 bases between. Per germline, CDR1 ENHRY and CDR2 SYGVKD. This CDR3 contains 13 residues.

This clonotype was counted only a few times. V gene TRBV10-1 combines with J gene TRBJ2-2, with 9 bases matching TRBD2. Germline V gene lookup returns CDR1 WNHNN and CDR2 SYGVQD (reference sequence). V gave up 2 bases and J gave up 6 bases; unmatched junction bases: 4. This CDR3 contains 15 residues. For the CDR3, the DNA is TGCGCCAGCAGTGAGGGACTAGCGATAGCCGGGGAGCTGTTTTTT. Protein product: CASSEGLAIAGELFF.

As to this clonotype: A much larger clone lies one base from this, so it may be a read error. The chain couples TRBV12-3 or TRBV12-4 to TRBJ2-2, with a weak D call TRBD2 (5 bases). The CDR3 runs 15 residues. The V gene lost 5 bases and the J gene lost 0 bases, with 10 bases spanning the gap. In nucleotides, the CDR3 is TGTGCCAGCAGTCACGGGATACCGAACACCGGGGAGCTGTTTTTT. It is translated as CASSHGIPNTGELFF.

The chain combines TRBV2 with TRBJ2-5, with 13 nucleotides matching TRBD2. The CDR3 contains 15 residues. Germline-derived CDR1 and CDR2 are SNHLY and FYNNEI. Germline trimming cut 6 bases from V and 4 bases from J; bases unmatched to any gene: 5. CDR3: CASSGLAGALETQYF. CDR3 sequence (DNA): TGTGCCAGCAGCGGACTAGCGGGAGCTCTAGAGACCCAGTACTTC.

The chain uses TRBV20-1 and TRBJ2-7, with D hard to call. This CDR3 region has 12 residues. V was cut by 3 bases and J by 7 bases, with 13 bases left in between. CDR1 is DFQATT and CDR2 is SNEGSKA in the germline V gene (reference sequence). CDR3 coding DNA: TGCAGTGCTAGGACTGGCAGGCGGGAGCAGTACTTC. It translates to CSARTGRREQYF.

The CDR3: CASSLSRDSFSSSPYEQYF. The CDR3 DNA reads TGTGCCAGCAGTTTATCGAGGGACAGCTTCTCATCATCGCCTTACGAGCAGTACTTC. This rearrangement joins TRBV27 to TRBJ2-7, with 7 bases matching TRBD1. The CDR3 is 19 residues long. J was trimmed by 4 bases and V by 0 bases; bases with no gene match: 18. CDR1 is MNHEY and CDR2 is SMNVEV in the germline V gene (reference sequence).

The gene calls are TRBV4-2 and TRBJ1-1; 7 nucleotides align to TRBD1. The germline gives CDR1 LGHNA, CDR2 YNFKEQ. The CDR3 loop spans 15 amino acids. J lost 1 base, V lost 2 bases, and 4 bases had no gene match. The DNA for the CDR3 is TGTGCCAGCAGCCAACCTACAGGGGAGAACACTGAAGCTTTCTTT. It codes for CASSQPTGENTEAFF.

The sample holds a few counts of this clonotype. The V and J genes are TRBV20-1 and TRBJ1-4; D is ambiguous. This CDR3 is 11 amino acids long. V shed 5 bases and J shed 4 bases, with 5 bases lying between them. Germline CDR1 and CDR2: DFQATT and SNEGSKA (reference sequence). This chain's CDR3 is CSARSNEKLFF. The CDR3 DNA reads as TGCAGTGCTCGAAGTAATGAAAAACTGTTTTTT.

This chain joins TRBV9 and TRBJ2-7, with 7 bases identical to TRBD1. The germline gives CDR1 SGDLS, CDR2 YYNGEE. With 3 bases clipped from V and 5 bases from J, the junction kept 8 bases outside the gene matches. The CDR3 consists of 14 residues. CDR3 DNA: TGTGCCAGCAGCGCCCGACAGGGACCGAACGAGCAGTACTTC. Translating it yields CASSARQGPNEQYF.

This clonotype has a count of ten or more. The rearrangement joins TRBV7-2 to TRBJ2-1; TRBD1 matches at 10 bases. Germline lookup yields CDR1 SGHTA and CDR2 FQGNSA. The CDR3 extends over 15 amino acids. Trimming cost V 4 bases and J 4 bases; bases outside gene matches: 4. The CDR3 here is CASSYDRGQYNEQFF. The CDR3 DNA is TGTGCCAGCAGCTACGACAGGGGGCAGTACAATGAGCAGTTCTTC.

The rearrangement joins TRBV15 to TRBJ1-4; TRBD1 aligns across 8 bases. The CDR3 has 14 amino acids. Unmatched junction bases numbered 5, after V lost 4 bases and J lost 7 bases. Looked up from germline, CDR1 is LNHNV and CDR2 is YYDKDF (reference sequence). Here the CDR3 reads CATSKGQGGEKLFF. CDR3 bases: TGTGCCACCAGCAAAGGACAGGGAGGTGAAAAACTGTTTTTT.

This clonotype was observed at least ten times. CDR3 sequence reads: CSAAQGAGYGYTF. CDR3 nucleotide sequence: TGCAGTGCTGCACAGGGGGCGGGCTATGGCTACACCTTC. The chain has TRBV20-1 and TRBJ1-2; 9 positions agree with TRBD1. J gave up 4 bases and V 5 bases, and 5 bases lay outside the gene matches. Germline loops: CDR1 DFQATT, CDR2 SNEGSKA (reference sequence). This CDR3 is 13 amino acids long.

In the case of this clonotype: At one end, the junction sequence differs from germline, possibly due to a read error. The chain uses TRBV20-1 and TRBJ2-2; D could derive from TRBD1 or TRBD2 (5 bases each). The length of the CDR3 is 15 residues. Germline values: CDR1 DFQATT, CDR2 SNEGSKA (reference sequence). The CDR3 DNA reads TGCAGTGCTAGAGACCAACAGGCGAACACCGGGGAGCTGCTTTTT. It encodes CSARDQQANTGELLF.

The chain employs TRBV20-1 and TRBJ1-2; 7 bases line up with TRBD1. The CDR3 covers 14 residues. The V gene end was trimmed by 3 bases and the J gene end by 7 bases; junction bases not matched to a gene: 11. Germline CDR1 is DFQATT and CDR2 is SNEGSKA (reference sequence). CDR3 DNA: TGCAGTGCTAGTAGGGGACAGCTTTTTGGTGGCTACACCTTC. It is translated as CSASRGQLFGGYTF.